A selection of T cell receptor beta chains follows, all from one sample in a study of T cells in Graves' hyperthyroidism and ophthalmopathy. TCRdb passed the multiplex PCR reads through MiXCR, listing each CDR3 protein once. Of hundreds of thousands of distinct CDR3 sequences listed, roughly 46% are singletons. The sample comprised peripheral blood or thyroid tissue (not recorded which). The source is a woman aged 18-29 years with Graves' hyperthyroidism. Both conserved end residues are part of each CDR3. D genes are given only for firm matches. The size of a clone is reported for some rows only, either as once, few or many, or as a class for expanded clones.

j_call: TRBJ2-7
v_call: TRBV7-2
clone_size: NA
d_call: TRBD2
cdr3_aa: CASSREREGNYEQYF
cdr3_nt: TGTGCCAGCAGCCGAGAGCGGGAGGGTAACTACGAGCAGTACTTC

j_call: TRBJ1-1
v_call: TRBV10-3
clone_size: NA
d_call: NA
cdr3_aa: CASTQQGNTEAFF
cdr3_nt: TGTGCCAGCACCCAACAGGGGAACACTGAAGCTTTCTTT

j_call: TRBJ1-2
v_call: TRBV5-1
clone_size: NA
d_call: NA
cdr3_aa: CASRGALLGYGYTF
cdr3_nt: TGCGCCAGCAGGGGGGCGTTACTGGGCTATGGCTACACCTTC

j_call: TRBJ2-3
v_call: TRBV2
clone_size: NA
d_call: TRBD2
cdr3_aa: CASSDPSGDTQYF
cdr3_nt: TGTGCCAGCAGTGACCCTAGCGGAGATACGCAGTATTTT

j_call: TRBJ2-7
v_call: TRBV20-1
clone_size: few
d_call: TRBD1
cdr3_aa: CSALTDRADSYEQYF
cdr3_nt: TGCAGTGCACTTACGGACAGGGCCGATTCCTACGAGCAGTACTTC

j_call: TRBJ1-2
v_call: TRBV10-3
clone_size: NA
d_call: NA
cdr3_aa: CAISVWQGLTLHNYGYTF
cdr3_nt: TGTGCCATCAGTGTGTGGCAGGGGCTCACCCTTCATAACTATGGCTACACCTTC

j_call: TRBJ1-1
v_call: TRBV12-3/TRBV12-4
clone_size: few
d_call: NA
cdr3_aa: CASRLRTEAFF
cdr3_nt: TGTGCCAGCAGGCTACGCACTGAAGCTTTCTTT

j_call: TRBJ1-1
v_call: TRBV6-5
clone_size: NA
d_call: NA
cdr3_aa: CASSYSTSGKETEAFF
cdr3_nt: TGTGCCAGCAGTTACTCGACTAGTGGGAAGGAGACTGAAGCTTTCTTT

j_call: TRBJ1-1
v_call: TRBV20-1
clone_size: NA
d_call: NA
cdr3_aa: CSAPGRGGLNTEAFF
cdr3_nt: TGCAGTGCCCCAGGTCGCGGGGGTTTGAACACTGAAGCTTTCTTT

j_call: TRBJ1-1
v_call: TRBV6-6
clone_size: NA
d_call: NA
cdr3_aa: CATLAGTTTNTEAFF
cdr3_nt: TGTGCCACCCTGGCCGGGACCACAACGAACACTGAAGCTTTCTTT

j_call: TRBJ1-5
v_call: TRBV15
clone_size: NA
d_call: NA
cdr3_aa: CATSRAILSNQPQHF
cdr3_nt: TGTGCCACCAGCAGGGCGATCCTTAGCAATCAGCCCCAGCATTTT

j_call: TRBJ2-5
v_call: TRBV24-1
clone_size: NA
d_call: NA
cdr3_aa: CATSAPRAAETQYF
cdr3_nt: TGTGCCACCAGTGCCCCTCGGGCCGCGGAGACCCAGTACTTC

j_call: TRBJ2-7
v_call: TRBV5-6
clone_size: few
d_call: NA
cdr3_aa: CASSSTLVSTYEQYF
cdr3_nt: TGTGCCAGCAGCTCGACTTTAGTTTCTACCTACGAGCAGTACTTC

j_call: TRBJ1-2
v_call: TRBV24-1
clone_size: NA
d_call: NA
cdr3_aa: CATSAPTASNYGYTF
cdr3_nt: TGTGCCACCAGTGCCCCGACGGCCTCTAACTATGGCTACACCTTC

j_call: TRBJ1-1
v_call: TRBV7-9
clone_size: NA
d_call: NA
cdr3_aa: CASAIAGLNTEAFF
cdr3_nt: TGTGCCAGCGCGATCGCCGGACTGAACACTGAAGCTTTCTTT

j_call: TRBJ1-5
v_call: TRBV2
clone_size: many
d_call: TRBD1
cdr3_aa: CASSPGQSNQPQHF
cdr3_nt: TGTGCCAGCAGCCCGGGACAGAGCAATCAGCCCCAGCATTTT

j_call: TRBJ2-7
v_call: TRBV7-6
clone_size: few
d_call: TRBD2
cdr3_aa: CASSQDPLAGGAREQYF
cdr3_nt: TGTGCCAGCAGCCAAGATCCCTTAGCGGGAGGGGCTAGGGAGCAGTACTTC

j_call: TRBJ1-5
v_call: TRBV9
clone_size: NA
d_call: TRBD1
cdr3_aa: CASSVGAGGNQPQHF
cdr3_nt: TGTGCCAGCAGCGTAGGGGCAGGGGGTAATCAGCCCCAGCATTTT

j_call: TRBJ1-1
v_call: TRBV7-2
clone_size: NA
d_call: NA
cdr3_aa: CASRGEKSAEAFF
cdr3_nt: TGTGCCAGCAGAGGGGAAAAAAGCGCTGAAGCTTTCTTT

j_call: TRBJ1-6
v_call: TRBV12-3/TRBV12-4
clone_size: NA
d_call: NA
cdr3_aa: CASSLAGGGNSPLHF
cdr3_nt: TGTGCCAGCAGTTTAGCGGGCGGGGGCAATTCACCCCTCCACTTT

j_call: TRBJ2-2
v_call: TRBV20-1
clone_size: NA
d_call: NA
cdr3_aa: CSARDSTITGELFF
cdr3_nt: TGCAGTGCTAGAGATTCGACCATCACCGGGGAGCTGTTTTTT

j_call: TRBJ2-7
v_call: TRBV7-8
clone_size: many
d_call: NA
cdr3_aa: CASSPWYEQYF
cdr3_nt: TGTGCCAGCAGCCCGTGGTACGAGCAGTACTTC

j_call: TRBJ2-7
v_call: TRBV7-4
clone_size: NA
d_call: TRBD2
cdr3_aa: CASSRVGGDSEQYF
cdr3_nt: TGTGCCAGCAGCCGAGTGGGAGGGGACTCCGAGCAGTACTTC

j_call: TRBJ1-6
v_call: TRBV20-1
clone_size: NA
d_call: TRBD1
cdr3_aa: CSAGGQGNSPLHF
cdr3_nt: TGCAGTGCTGGGGGACAGGGGAACTCACCCCTCCACTTT

j_call: TRBJ1-1
v_call: TRBV7-2
clone_size: few
d_call: TRBD1
cdr3_aa: CASSLAGQAGAEAFF
cdr3_nt: TGTGCCAGCAGTTTAGCGGGACAGGCTGGGGCTGAAGCTTTCTTT

j_call: TRBJ2-7
v_call: TRBV20-1
clone_size: NA
d_call: TRBD2
cdr3_aa: CSPMTSTSSYEQCF
cdr3_nt: TGCAGTCCGATGACTAGCACGAGCTCCTACGAGCAGTGCTTC

j_call: TRBJ1-1
v_call: TRBV29-1
clone_size: few
d_call: NA
cdr3_aa: CSHYAGTEAFF
cdr3_nt: TGCAGCCACTACGCGGGCACTGAAGCTTTCTTT

j_call: TRBJ1-1
v_call: TRBV19
clone_size: few
d_call: NA
cdr3_aa: CASSLRGFTEAFF
cdr3_nt: TGTGCCAGTAGTCTCAGGGGATTCACTGAAGCTTTCTTT